Listed here is a single T cell receptor beta chain. Its antigen is still unknown. This specimen includes other DNA sequences encoding the same CDR3. This CDR3 comprises 14 residues. Germline lookup yields CDR1 KGHSH and CDR2 LQKENI. V was cut by 3 bases and J by 2 bases, with 8 bases left in between. These data are taken from a study of STAT3 mutations in large granular lymphocyte leukemia. Repertoires were generated with immunoSEQ multiplex PCR, while TCRdb's copy carries only in-frame clones and drops some. The sample contains 2,000 to 3,000 clones, 80% to 90% of which appear only once. Notes on the study in general: Every T-cell large granular lymphocyte leukemia patient had at least one immunodominant TCR beta clonotype.

Sequencing was carried out using peripheral blood mononuclear cells. The rearrangement joins TRBV18 to TRBJ1-5; D unresolved. This receptor was taken from a woman between 65 and 79 years old with T-cell large granular lymphocyte leukemia. Some clones in this sample may be carry-over from other donors' samples. The CDR3 coding sequence is TGTGCCAGCTCACCTGCCGGGGGCAATCAGCCCCAGCATTTT. This gives the protein CASSPAGGNQPQHF.